These T cell receptor beta chains were read from a single sample in a study of Ad26.COV2.S vaccination and SARS-CoV-2 variants. Here immunoSEQ multiplex PCR was the method, and the copy in TCRdb shows in-frame clones only, minus some. This table has about 350,000 clones, about 92% appearing once. Sequenced here: peripheral blood, sampled after recovery from COVID-19. The receptors were gathered from a human donor who had recovered from COVID-19. CDR3s include the opening cysteine and the closing phenylalanine or tryptophan. A D gene is named only where the DNA matches it firmly. Clone size is not always given. Where it is, it says once, few, many or a class for expanded clones.

size: NA
J: TRBJ1-6
V: TRBV18
D: NA
length: 17
CDR3: CASSKLGVRETNSPLHF
DNA: TGTGCCAGCTCTAAACTGGGTGTTCGTGAAACTAATTCACCCCTCCACTTT

size: NA
J: TRBJ1-3
V: TRBV29-1
D: NA
length: 15
CDR3: CSVAVTLSSGNTIYF
DNA: TGCAGCGTTGCTGTGACCCTCAGCTCTGGAAACACCATATATTTT

size: NA
J: TRBJ2-7
V: TRBV5-1
D: NA
length: 15
CDR3: CASSPRQGGSYEQYF
DNA: TGCGCCAGCAGCCCCCGCCAAGGGGGCTCCTACGAGCAGTACTTC

size: NA
J: TRBJ2-7
V: TRBV11-3
D: NA
length: 14
CDR3: CASSPAGSPYEQYF
DNA: TGTGCCAGCAGCCCCGCGGGCTCCCCTTACGAGCAGTACTTC

size: NA
J: TRBJ2-5
V: TRBV6-1
D: NA
length: 14
CDR3: CASSESGAPETQYF
DNA: TGTGCCAGCAGTGAATCGGGGGCCCCAGAGACCCAGTACTTC

size: NA
J: TRBJ2-5
V: TRBV18
D: NA
length: 14
CDR3: CASSPLGNPETQYF
DNA: TGTGCCAGCTCACCACTAGGGAATCCGGAGACCCAGTACTTC

size: NA
J: TRBJ2-7
V: TRBV27
D: NA
length: 16
CDR3: CASSLSRAVVGYEQYF
DNA: TGTGCCAGCAGTTTATCTCGGGCCGTAGTAGGCTACGAGCAGTACTTC

size: NA
J: TRBJ2-2
V: TRBV5-1
D: TRBD2
length: 16
CDR3: CASSPRTSGVSGELFF
DNA: TGCGCCAGCAGCCCCCGGACTAGCGGGGTGAGCGGGGAGCTGTTTTTT

size: NA
J: TRBJ1-2
V: TRBV10-1
D: TRBD1
length: 14
CDR3: CASPLRGGNYGYTF
DNA: TGCGCCAGCCCCCTCAGGGGGGGGAACTATGGCTACACCTTC

size: NA
J: TRBJ1-1
V: TRBV6-5
D: NA
length: 13
CDR3: CASSIHDRAEAFF
DNA: TGTGCCAGCAGTATCCACGACCGGGCTGAAGCTTTCTTT

size: NA
J: TRBJ2-3
V: TRBV6-5
D: NA
length: 15
CDR3: CASRGQGGQADTQYF
DNA: TGTGCCAGCAGGGGCCAGGGGGGGCAAGCAGATACGCAGTATTTT

size: once
J: TRBJ2-6
V: TRBV7-9
D: NA
length: 15
CDR3: CASSLAGSGANVLTF
DNA: TGTGCCAGCAGCTTAGCAGGCTCTGGGGCCAACGTCCTGACTTTC

size: NA
J: TRBJ1-2
V: TRBV5-1
D: NA
length: 15
CDR3: CASSLGVGANYGYTF
DNA: TGCGCCAGCAGCTTAGGGGTGGGAGCTAACTATGGCTACACCTTC

size: NA
J: TRBJ2-7
V: TRBV7-9
D: NA
length: 13
CDR3: CASSFSQGNEQYF
DNA: TGTGCCAGCAGCTTTAGCCAGGGGAACGAGCAGTACTTC

size: once
J: TRBJ1-2
V: TRBV12-5
D: NA
length: 15
CDR3: CASGLVLVSTYGYTF
DNA: TGTGCTAGTGGTTTGGTATTAGTATCCACTTATGGCTACACCTTC

size: NA
J: TRBJ2-5
V: TRBV11-2
D: NA
length: 13
CDR3: CASSGRVGETQYF
DNA: TGTGCCAGCTCCGGCAGGGTGGGGGAGACCCAGTACTTC

size: once
J: TRBJ1-3
V: TRBV15
D: NA
length: 15
CDR3: CATSRTRDQGGTIYF
DNA: TGTGCCACCAGCAGAACCCGGGACCAAGGGGGCACCATATATTTT

size: NA
J: TRBJ2-1
V: TRBV5-6
D: TRBD2
length: 15
CDR3: CASSSRTFGGNEQFF
DNA: TGTGCCAGCAGCTCTCGGACGTTCGGGGGGAATGAGCAGTTCTTC

size: NA
J: TRBJ2-7
V: TRBV10-3
D: TRBD2
length: 18
CDR3: CAITSGTSGGTSSYEQYF
DNA: TGTGCCATCACCTCCGGGACTAGCGGGGGGACCTCGTCCTACGAGCAGTACTTC

size: NA
J: TRBJ2-1
V: TRBV7-6
D: NA
length: 13
CDR3: CASSLVLRNEQFF
DNA: TGTGCCAGCAGCTTAGTCCTTAGAAATGAGCAGTTCTTC

size: NA
J: TRBJ1-5
V: TRBV7-2
D: NA
length: 15
CDR3: CASSLTDRSNQPQHF
DNA: TGTGCCAGCAGCTTGACAGATCGTAGCAATCAGCCCCAGCATTTT

size: NA
J: TRBJ2-5
V: TRBV7-2
D: TRBD2
length: 15
CDR3: CASSNRLAGTGTQYF
DNA: TGTGCCAGCAGCAACCGACTAGCGGGGACAGGGACCCAGTACTTC

size: NA
J: TRBJ2-3
V: TRBV5-8
D: TRBD1
length: 13
CDR3: CAGDRGQADTQYF
DNA: TGTGCCGGAGACAGGGGGCAGGCAGATACGCAGTATTTT

size: NA
J: TRBJ2-7
V: TRBV27
D: NA
length: 15
CDR3: CASSLSGGNSYEQYF
DNA: TGTGCCAGCAGTTTATCAGGGGGTAACTCCTACGAGCAGTACTTC

size: NA
J: TRBJ1-5
V: TRBV15
D: NA
length: 18
CDR3: CATSRESLGNRFHQPQHF
DNA: TGTGCCACCAGCAGAGAATCGTTGGGAAACAGGTTCCATCAGCCCCAGCATTTT

size: NA
J: TRBJ2-3
V: TRBV21-1
D: NA
length: 17
CDR3: CASSNLTPASSTDTQYF
DNA: TGTGCCAGCAGCAACCTGACACCGGCCTCAAGCACAGATACGCAGTATTTT

size: NA
J: TRBJ1-5
V: TRBV12-5
D: TRBD1
length: 15
CDR3: CASGSGGQMGQPQHF
DNA: TGTGCTAGTGGTTCCGGGGGACAGATGGGTCAGCCCCAGCATTTT

size: once
J: TRBJ2-2
V: TRBV3-1/TRBV3-2
D: NA
length: 13
CDR3: CASSQQRAGELFF
DNA: TGTGCCAGCAGCCAACAGAGGGCCGGGGAGCTGTTTTTT

size: NA
J: TRBJ1-3
V: TRBV11-2
D: TRBD1
length: 17
CDR3: CASSYGAGGFSGNTIYF
DNA: TGTGCCAGCAGCTATGGGGCAGGGGGTTTCTCTGGAAACACCATATATTTT

size: NA
J: TRBJ1-2
V: TRBV18
D: NA
length: 14
CDR3: CASSLPLDKYGYTF
DNA: TGTGCCAGCTCTCTCCCTCTAGACAAGTATGGCTACACCTTC

size: NA
J: TRBJ1-4
V: TRBV11-2
D: TRBD1
length: 14
CDR3: CASSLGTANEKLFF
DNA: TGTGCCAGCAGCCTTGGGACAGCAAATGAAAAACTGTTTTTT

size: NA
J: TRBJ2-3
V: TRBV5-1
D: TRBD1
length: 16
CDR3: CASSLAGQGGSDTQYF
DNA: TGCGCCAGCAGCTTGGCGGGACAGGGGGGGTCAGATACGCAGTATTTT

size: NA
J: TRBJ2-5
V: TRBV5-6
D: NA
length: 17
CDR3: CASSQLISANLGETQYF
DNA: TGTGCCAGCAGCCAACTAATATCAGCTAATTTGGGAGAGACCCAGTACTTC